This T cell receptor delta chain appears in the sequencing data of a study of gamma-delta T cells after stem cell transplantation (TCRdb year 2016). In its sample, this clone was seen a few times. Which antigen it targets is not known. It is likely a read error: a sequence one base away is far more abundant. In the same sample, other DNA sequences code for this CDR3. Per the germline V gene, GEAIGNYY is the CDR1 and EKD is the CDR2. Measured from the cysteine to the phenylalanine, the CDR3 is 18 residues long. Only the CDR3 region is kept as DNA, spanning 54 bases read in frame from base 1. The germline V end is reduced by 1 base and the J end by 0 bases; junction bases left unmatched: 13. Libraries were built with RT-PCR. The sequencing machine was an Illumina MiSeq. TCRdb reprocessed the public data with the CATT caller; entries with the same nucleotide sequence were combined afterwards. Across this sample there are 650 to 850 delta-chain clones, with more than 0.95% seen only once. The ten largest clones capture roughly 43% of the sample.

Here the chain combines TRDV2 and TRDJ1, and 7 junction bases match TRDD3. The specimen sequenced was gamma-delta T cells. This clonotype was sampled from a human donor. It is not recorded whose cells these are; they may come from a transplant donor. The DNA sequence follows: TGTGCCTGTGACACGGTGGCCGGGGGATCAGTGGACACCGATAAACTCATCTTT. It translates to CACDTVAGGSVDTDKLIF.